This T cell receptor beta chain is drawn from a study of shared clonotypes between healthy human individuals. Study conclusions and caveats: Even with large depth, rarefaction showed that sorted-subset sequencing was incomplete.

CD45RO-negative, CCR7-selected cells formed the naive CD8 fraction, which excluded terminally differentiated effector memory CD45RA+ cells. Measured with immunoSEQ multiplex PCR; TCRdb has only the in-frame clones, and not every one. The table includes 1.5 million to 2.5 million clones, about 95% detected once. Comments on this clone: Its antigen is unidentified.

V was clipped by 4 bases and J by 2 bases, with 21 bases between them. The CDR3 is made up of 17 amino acids. Germline V lookup: CDR1 MNHEY, CDR2 SMNVEV (reference sequence). The chain employs TRBV27 and TRBJ2-7; possibly TRBD1 for D (5 bases). The source of this sequence is a young man in good health. Material: naive CD8+ T cells sorted from blood. The CDR3 loop is CASSSQPPAAGTYEQYF. The CDR3 coding sequence is TGTGCCAGCAGTTCCCAACCTCCTGCGGCAGGGACCTACGAGCAGTACTTC.